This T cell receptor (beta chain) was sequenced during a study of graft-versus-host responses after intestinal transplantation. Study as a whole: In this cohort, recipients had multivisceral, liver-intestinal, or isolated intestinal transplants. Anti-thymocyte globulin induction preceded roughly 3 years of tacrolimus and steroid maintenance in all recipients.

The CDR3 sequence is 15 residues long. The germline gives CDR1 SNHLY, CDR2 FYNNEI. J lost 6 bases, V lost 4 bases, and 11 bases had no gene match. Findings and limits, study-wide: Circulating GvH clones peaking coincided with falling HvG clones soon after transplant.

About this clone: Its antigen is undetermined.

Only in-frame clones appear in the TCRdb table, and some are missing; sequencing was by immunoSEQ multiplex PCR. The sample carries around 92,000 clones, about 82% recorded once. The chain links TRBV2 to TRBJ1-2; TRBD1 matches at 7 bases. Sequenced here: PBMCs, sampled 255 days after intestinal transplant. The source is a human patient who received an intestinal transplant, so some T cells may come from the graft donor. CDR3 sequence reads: CASSGWFQGGDGYTF. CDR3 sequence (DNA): TGTGCCAGCAGTGGTTGGTTTCAGGGGGGGGATGGCTACACCTTC.